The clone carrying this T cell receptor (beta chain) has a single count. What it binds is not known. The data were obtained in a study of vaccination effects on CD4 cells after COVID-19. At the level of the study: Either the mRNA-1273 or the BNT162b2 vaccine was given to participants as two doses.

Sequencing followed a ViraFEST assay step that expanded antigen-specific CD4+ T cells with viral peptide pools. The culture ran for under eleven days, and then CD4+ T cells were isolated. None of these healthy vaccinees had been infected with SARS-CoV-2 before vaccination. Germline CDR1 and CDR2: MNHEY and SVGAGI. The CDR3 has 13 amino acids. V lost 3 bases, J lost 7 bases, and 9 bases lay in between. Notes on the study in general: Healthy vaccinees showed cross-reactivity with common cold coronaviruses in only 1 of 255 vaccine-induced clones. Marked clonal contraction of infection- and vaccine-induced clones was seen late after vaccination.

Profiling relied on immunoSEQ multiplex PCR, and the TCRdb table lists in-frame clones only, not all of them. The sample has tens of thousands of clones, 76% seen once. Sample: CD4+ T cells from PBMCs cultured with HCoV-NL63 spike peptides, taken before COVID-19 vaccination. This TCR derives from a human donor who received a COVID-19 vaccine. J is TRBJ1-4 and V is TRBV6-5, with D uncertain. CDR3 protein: CASSYRWSEKLFF. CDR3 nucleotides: TGTGCCAGCAGTTATCGCTGGAGTGAAAAACTGTTTTTT.